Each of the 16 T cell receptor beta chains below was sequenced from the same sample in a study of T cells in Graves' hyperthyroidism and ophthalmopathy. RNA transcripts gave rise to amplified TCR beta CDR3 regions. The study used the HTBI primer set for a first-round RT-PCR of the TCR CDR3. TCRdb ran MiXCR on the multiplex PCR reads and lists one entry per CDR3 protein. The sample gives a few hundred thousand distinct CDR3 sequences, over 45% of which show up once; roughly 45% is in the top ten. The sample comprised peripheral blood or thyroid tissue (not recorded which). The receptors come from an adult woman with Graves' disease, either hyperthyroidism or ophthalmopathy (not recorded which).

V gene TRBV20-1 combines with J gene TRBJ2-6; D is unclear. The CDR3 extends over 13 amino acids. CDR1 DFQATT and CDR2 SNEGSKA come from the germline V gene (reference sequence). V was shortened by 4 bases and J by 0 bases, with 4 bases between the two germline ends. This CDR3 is CSAKRSGANVLTF. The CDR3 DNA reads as TGCAGTGCTAAACGCTCTGGGGCCAACGTCCTGACTTTC.

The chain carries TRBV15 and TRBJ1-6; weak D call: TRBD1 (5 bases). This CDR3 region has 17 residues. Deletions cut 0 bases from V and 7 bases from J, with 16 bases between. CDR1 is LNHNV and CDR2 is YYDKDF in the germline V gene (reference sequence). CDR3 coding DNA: TGTGCCACCAGCAGAGATCTGGCGGGGACCAGCAATTCACCCCTCCACTTT. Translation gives CATSRDLAGTSNSPLHF.

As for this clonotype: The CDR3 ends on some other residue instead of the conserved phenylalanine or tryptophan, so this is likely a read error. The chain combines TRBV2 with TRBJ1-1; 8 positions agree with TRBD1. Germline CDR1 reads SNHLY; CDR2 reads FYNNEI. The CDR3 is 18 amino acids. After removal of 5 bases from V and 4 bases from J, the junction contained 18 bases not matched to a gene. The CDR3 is CASSLQRTGYGWGTEAFL. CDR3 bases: TGTGCCAGCAGTCTCCAGCGGACAGGGTATGGGTGGGGCACTGAAGCTTTCCTT.

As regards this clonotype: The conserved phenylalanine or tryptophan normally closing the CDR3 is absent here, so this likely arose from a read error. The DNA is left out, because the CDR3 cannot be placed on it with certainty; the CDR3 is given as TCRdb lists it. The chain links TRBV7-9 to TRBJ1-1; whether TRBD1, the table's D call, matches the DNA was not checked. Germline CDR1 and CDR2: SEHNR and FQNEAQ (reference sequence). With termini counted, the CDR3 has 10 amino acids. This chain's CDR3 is CASSLEGAVY.

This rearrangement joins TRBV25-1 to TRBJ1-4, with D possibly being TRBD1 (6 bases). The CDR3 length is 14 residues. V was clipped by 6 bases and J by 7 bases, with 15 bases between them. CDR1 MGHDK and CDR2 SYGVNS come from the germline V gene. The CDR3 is CASSDTGSSEKLFF. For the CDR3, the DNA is TGTGCCAGCAGCGATACAGGGAGCTCTGAAAAACTGTTTTTT.

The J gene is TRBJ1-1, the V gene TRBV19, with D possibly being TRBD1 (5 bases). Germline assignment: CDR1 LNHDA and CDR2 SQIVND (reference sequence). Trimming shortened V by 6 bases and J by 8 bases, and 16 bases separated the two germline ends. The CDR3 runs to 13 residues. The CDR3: CASSLPRRTEAFF. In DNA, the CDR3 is TGTGCCAGTAGCCTACCACGGCGGACAGAAGCTTTCTTT.

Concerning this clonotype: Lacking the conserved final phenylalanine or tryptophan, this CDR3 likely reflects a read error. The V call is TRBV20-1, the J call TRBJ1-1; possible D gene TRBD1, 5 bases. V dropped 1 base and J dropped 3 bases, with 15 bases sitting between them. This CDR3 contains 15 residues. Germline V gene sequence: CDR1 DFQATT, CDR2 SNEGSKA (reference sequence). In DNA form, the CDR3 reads TGCAGTGCTAGAGGGTGGGGCAGGGCTGACACTGAAGCTTTCTCT. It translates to CSARGWGRADTEAFS.

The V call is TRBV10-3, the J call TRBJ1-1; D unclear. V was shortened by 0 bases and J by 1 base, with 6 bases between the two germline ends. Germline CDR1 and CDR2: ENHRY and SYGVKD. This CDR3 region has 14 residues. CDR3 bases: TGTGCCATCAGTGAGTCGAAGGGGAACACTGAAGCTTTCTTT. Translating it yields CAISESKGNTEAFF.

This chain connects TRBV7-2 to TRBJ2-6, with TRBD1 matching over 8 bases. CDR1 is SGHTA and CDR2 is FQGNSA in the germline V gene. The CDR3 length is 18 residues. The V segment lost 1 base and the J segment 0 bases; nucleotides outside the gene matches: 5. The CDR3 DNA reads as TGTGCCAGCAGCTTAGACGGGACAGGCCTCTCTGGGGCCAACGTCCTGACTTTC. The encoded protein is CASSLDGTGLSGANVLTF.

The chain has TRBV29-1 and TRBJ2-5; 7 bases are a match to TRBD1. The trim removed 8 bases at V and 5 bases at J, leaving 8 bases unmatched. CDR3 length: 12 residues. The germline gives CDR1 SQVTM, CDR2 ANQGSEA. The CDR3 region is CSLPGGLETQYF. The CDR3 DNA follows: TGCAGCTTACCAGGGGGTTTGGAGACCCAGTACTTC. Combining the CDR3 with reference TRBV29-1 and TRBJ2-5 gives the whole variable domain SAVISQKPSRDICQRGTSLTIQCQVDSQVTMMFWYRQQPGQSLTLIATANQGSEATYESGFVIDKFPISRPNLTFSTLTVSNMSPEDSSIYLCSLPGGLETQYFGPGTRLLVL.

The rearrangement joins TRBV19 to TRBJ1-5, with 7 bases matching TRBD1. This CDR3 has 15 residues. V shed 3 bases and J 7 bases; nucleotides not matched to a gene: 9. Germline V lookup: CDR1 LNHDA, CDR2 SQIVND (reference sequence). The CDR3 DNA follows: TGTGCCAGTAGTATGGGGACAGCGGGGGTACAGCCCCAGCATTTT. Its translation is CASSMGTAGVQPQHF.

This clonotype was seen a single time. CDR3 sequence: CSLGDVSYEQYF. For the CDR3, the DNA is TGCAGCTTAGGCGATGTCTCCTACGAGCAGTACTTC. The chain links TRBV29-1 to TRBJ2-7, with D hard to call. The V end was cut by 8 bases, the J end by 0 bases, with 11 bases between. The germline CDR1 and CDR2 sequences are SQVTM and ANQGSEA. This CDR3 comprises 12 residues.

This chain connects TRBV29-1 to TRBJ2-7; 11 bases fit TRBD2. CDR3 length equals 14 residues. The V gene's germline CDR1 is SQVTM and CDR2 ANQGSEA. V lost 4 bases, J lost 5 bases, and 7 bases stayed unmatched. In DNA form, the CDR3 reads TGCAGCGTTGTTCCCCTAGCGGGAGGCGACGAGCAGTACTTC. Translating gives CSVVPLAGGDEQYF.

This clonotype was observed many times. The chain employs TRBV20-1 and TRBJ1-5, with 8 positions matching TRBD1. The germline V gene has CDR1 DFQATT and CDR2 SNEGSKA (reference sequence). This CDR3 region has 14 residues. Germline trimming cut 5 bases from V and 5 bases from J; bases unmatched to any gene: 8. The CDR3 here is CSASYGQGDQPQHF. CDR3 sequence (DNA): TGCAGTGCTTCTTATGGACAGGGCGATCAGCCCCAGCATTTT.

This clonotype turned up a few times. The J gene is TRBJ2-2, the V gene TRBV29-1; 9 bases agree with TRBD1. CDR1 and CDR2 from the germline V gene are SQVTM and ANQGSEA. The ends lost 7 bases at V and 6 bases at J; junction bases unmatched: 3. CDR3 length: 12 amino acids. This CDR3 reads CSGDRGAGELFF. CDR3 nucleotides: TGCAGCGGCGACAGGGGGGCCGGGGAGCTGTTTTTT.

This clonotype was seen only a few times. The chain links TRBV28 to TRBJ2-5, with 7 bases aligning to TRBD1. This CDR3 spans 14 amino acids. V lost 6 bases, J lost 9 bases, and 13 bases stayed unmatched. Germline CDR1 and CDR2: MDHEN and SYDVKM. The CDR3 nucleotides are TGTGCCAGCAGCCTGGGGACAGATCGTCAGCCCCAGTACTTC. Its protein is CASSLGTDRQPQYF.